These T cell receptor beta chains were read from a single sample in a study of blood T cells in healthy people across ages. Using its own MiXCR run on the 5' RACE reads, TCRdb lists one record per CDR3 protein. The table records hundreds of thousands of distinct CDR3 sequences, 44% of them present only once. Source material: blood. The receptors shown here come from a man aged 60 to 69 in good health. The CDR3 runs from the conserved cysteine through the conserved F or W. Fields, in order: V gene, D gene, J gene, clone size, CDR3 protein, CDR3 DNA. The D gene is left open where the match is weak. Part of the rows lack a size; the others show once, few, many or a class for expanded clones.

>TRBV21-1|.|TRBJ1-5|few
CASSKVGDYSNQPQHF
TGTGCCAGCAGCAAAGTGGGGGACTATAGCAATCAGCCCCAGCATTTT
>TRBV12-3/TRBV12-4|TRBD1|TRBJ2-2|.
CASSLAPQGVAGELFF
TGTGCCAGCAGTTTAGCGCCACAGGGGGTGGCCGGGGAGCTGTTTTTT
>TRBV12-3/TRBV12-4|.|TRBJ2-1|.
CASSFGLERYNEQFF
TGTGCCAGCAGTTTCGGACTGGAGCGGTACAATGAGCAGTTCTTC
>TRBV9|.|TRBJ2-5|.
CASSDRDQETQYF
TGTGCCAGCAGCGACAGGGACCAAGAGACCCAGTACTTC
>TRBV5-4|.|TRBJ1-1|.
CASNLGQTNTEAFF
TGTGCCAGCAACCTGGGACAAACGAACACTGAAGCTTTCTTT
>TRBV20-1|.|TRBJ1-4|few
CSAQSKGDEKLFF
TGCAGTGCCCAATCCAAGGGAGATGAAAAACTGTTTTTT
>TRBV7-8|.|TRBJ2-1|few
CASRNQERWDNEQFF
TGTGCCAGCAGGAACCAAGAACGGTGGGACAATGAGCAGTTCTTC
>TRBV15|TRBD1|TRBJ2-5|few
CATSGGQGAWETQYF
TGTGCCACCAGCGGTGGACAGGGGGCTTGGGAGACCCAGTACTTC
>TRBV12-5|.|TRBJ1-6|.
CASGLGLYNSPLHF
TGTGCTAGTGGTTTGGGGCTCTATAATTCACCCCTCCACTTT
>TRBV29-1|TRBD2|TRBJ2-3|.
CSARGGGGNTQYF
TGCAGCGCGCGGGGCGGCGGGGGGAATACGCAGTATTTT
>TRBV20-1|.|TRBJ2-4|.
CSAWDSTREQYF
TGCAGTGCTTGGGACTCCACCAGGGAGCAGTACTTC